This T cell receptor (beta chain) was obtained from a study of blood T cell repertoires in COVID-19. Study-wide context: Acute and convalescent COVID-19 samples came from the United States, Italy and Spain. The cDNA or gDNA used as material had been derived from T cells, B-cell-depleted T cells, or PBMCs.

Germline V gives CDR1 SGHTA, CDR2 FQGTGA. This CDR3 contains 15 residues. The ends were cut back, 5 bases at V and 2 bases at J, with 14 bases in the middle. As processed by the authors: Reference gene primer amplification in the assay estimated nucleated cell counts. Produced via immunoSEQ multiplex PCR; TCRdb's table is partial and in-frame only. From that table come the V and J calls and clone size; the DNA was used to work out D and trimming. Here the sample spans more than 350,000 clones, about 89% being singletons. Seattle patients were enrolled while actively infected and followed longitudinally.

The sequenced material came from peripheral blood. The receptor was isolated from a woman in her thirties with COVID-19, enrolled during active disease. The gene calls are TRBV7-3 and TRBJ2-3; D is perhaps TRBD2 (6 bases). The chain's CDR3 is CASSLRGGNTDTQYF. CDR3 nucleotide sequence: TGTGCCAGCAGCCTCAGAGGCGGGAACACAGATACGCAGTATTTT.